In this sample, the clone carrying this T cell receptor (beta chain) turned up a few times. Germline values: CDR1 MNHEY, CDR2 SVGEGT. The V and J ends lost 4 bases and 1 base, in that order; junction bases with no gene match: 3. The length of the CDR3 is 15 residues. This sample stems from a study of blood T cell repertoires in COVID-19. Study at large: Sources were T cells, B-cell-depleted T cells, or PBMCs; the material itself was cDNA or gDNA.

Authors' processing steps: Nucleated cell number was recorded as an estimate derived from reference gene primer amplification. The table came from immunoSEQ multiplex PCR; TCRdb's copy has only in-frame clones and leaves some out. That table is the source of V, J and clone size, and D and trimming were worked out from the DNA. The sample has around 170,000 clones, 65% to 90% seen once. Material: peripheral blood. The TCR comes from a human donor in a cohort sampled during active COVID-19. The V call is TRBV6-2 or TRBV6-3, the J call TRBJ2-2; 7 nucleotides agree with TRBD1. CDR3 in DNA: TGTGCCAGCAGTTCCCGGGACAGGAACACCGGGGAGCTGTTTTTT. Translating it yields CASSSRDRNTGELFF.